This entry concerns a single T cell receptor (beta chain). The antigen remains unidentified. A TCRbeta library incorporating unique molecular identifiers was prepared. TCRdb ran MiXCR on the PCR reads and lists one entry per CDR3 protein. The top ten hold 24% of the sample, which has approximately 130,000 distinct CDR3 sequences, about 9.6% seen once. This specimen belongs to a study of T-cell reconstitution after alpha-beta-depleted transplantation in children. General observations from the study: High day-60 TCRbeta diversity in some patients came from surviving recipient T cells and thymic progenitors. Several hundred graft clones that had expanded were reportedly the source of alpha-beta T cells about two months after transplant. At one year after transplant, newly produced T cells mostly accounted for T-cell counts and diversity.

V was clipped by 6 bases and J by 7 bases, with 18 bases between them. The CDR3 is 14 residues long. The TCR sequence derives from a girl younger than two who had a stem cell transplant for combined immunodeficiency, so the T cells may come from the graft donor. Here the sequenced sample was PBMCs, mostly from graft donor cells, taken 180 days after TCRalphabeta/CD19-depleted stem cell transplant. The V gene is TRBV12-3 or TRBV12-4, the J gene TRBJ1-1, with D maybe TRBD1 (6 bases). In DNA form, the CDR3 reads TGTGCCAGCAGCCGAACTACAGGGTACGGTGAAGCTTTCTTT. Protein: CASSRTTGYGEAFF.